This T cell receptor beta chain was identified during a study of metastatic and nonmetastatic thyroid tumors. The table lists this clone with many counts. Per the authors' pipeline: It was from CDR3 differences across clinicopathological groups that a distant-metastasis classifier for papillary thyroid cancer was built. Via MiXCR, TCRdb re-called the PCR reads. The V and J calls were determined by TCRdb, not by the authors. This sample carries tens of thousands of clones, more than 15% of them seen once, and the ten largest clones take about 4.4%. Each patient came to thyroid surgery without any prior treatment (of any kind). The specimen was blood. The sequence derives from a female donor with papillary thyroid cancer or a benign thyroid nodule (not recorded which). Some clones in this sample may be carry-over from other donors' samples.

Here the CDR3 reads CASSSDRDTTSGEQYF. The CDR3 DNA is TGTGCCAGCAGCTCCGACAGGGACACTACGAGCGGCGAGCAGTACTTC. The chain uses TRBV7-2 and TRBJ2-7; TRBD1 aligns across 7 bases. The ends lost 4 bases at V and 6 bases at J; junction bases unmatched: 15. The CDR3 covers 16 residues. The V gene's germline CDR1 is SGHTA and CDR2 FQGNSA.